Reported below is one T cell receptor (beta chain). Its cognate antigen is unknown. The CDR3 loop spans 14 amino acids. The germline V and J ends were trimmed by 0 bases and 2 bases, with 10 bases remaining between them. CDR1 and CDR2 (germline): GTSNPN, SVGIG (reference sequence). The data are from a study of T cells in Graves' hyperthyroidism and ophthalmopathy. Study background: At the time of initial diagnosis and before any treatment, peripheral blood was collected.

Study-level findings and limits: Among clonotypes expanded in thyroid above 0.001, most were also found in blood. The model foresaw ophthalmopathy a median approximately 6.3 months prior to onset.

TCR beta CDR3 region amplification was performed from RNA transcripts. The HTBI set primed first-round TCR CDR3 RT-PCR. In TCRdb, the multiplex PCR reads were re-called with MiXCR into one record per CDR3 protein. The data hold about half a million distinct CDR3 sequences, with roughly a sixth observed a single time. V gene TRBV30 combines with J gene TRBJ2-5, with D uncertain. This receptor was taken from a woman in her thirties with Graves' ophthalmopathy. Sequenced input: blood. The CDR3 sequence: CAWSVRRLQETQYF. The CDR3 DNA follows: TGTGCCTGGAGTGTACGGAGATTACAAGAGACCCAGTACTTC.